The clone carrying this TCR beta chain appeared a few times. As yet, its antigen is unknown. TCRdb reprocessed the 5' RACE reads with MiXCR, giving one entry per CDR3 protein. The table shows about 340,000 distinct CDR3 sequences, with around 12% occurring only once. This sample was included in a study of T cells after yellow fever vaccination. Germline V CDR1 and CDR2: LNHNV, YYDKDF (reference sequence). J was trimmed by 4 bases and V by 3 bases; bases with no gene match: 2. CDR3 length equals 14 residues. Study findings and constraints: Most clones from primary vaccination were detected again post-booster (approximately 97% CD4, about 85% CD8).

The receptor was derived from a man younger than 35 who received the YFV17D yellow fever vaccine. The V call is TRBV15, the J call TRBJ2-5, with TRBD1 matching 10 bases. Sequences were derived from CD4+ T cells sorted from PBMCs, sampled 15 days after the yellow fever booster vaccination. The CDR3 sequence is CATSRDRGGETQYF. CDR3 DNA: TGTGCCACCAGCAGGGACAGGGGGGGAGAGACCCAGTACTTC.